The 24 T cell receptor beta chains listed next were all sequenced from one sample in a study of blood T cell repertoires in COVID-19. Repertoires were generated with immunoSEQ multiplex PCR, while TCRdb's copy carries only in-frame clones and drops some. Among 25,000 to 30,000 clones listed, approximately 79% were seen once. Specimen: peripheral blood. Every receptor here comes from a man older than 75 with active or convalescent COVID-19.

The chain carries TRBV29-1 and TRBJ2-3; TRBD2 matches at 7 bases. Germline V CDR1 and CDR2: SQVTM, ANQGSEA. The CDR3 covers 18 residues. Losses at the gene ends were 3 bases for V and 2 bases for J; bases not matched to a gene: 17. CDR3 nucleotide sequence: TGCAGCGTTGATAGCTACGGCGTCCTAGCGGAGCCCACAGATACGCAGTATTTT. Translation gives CSVDSYGVLAEPTDTQYF.

With regard to this clone: An end of the junction does not agree with germline; a read error may underlie this. V usage is TRBV6-5 and J usage is TRBJ2-5, with 9 bases aligning to TRBD2. This CDR3 contains 14 residues. Per germline, CDR1 MNHEY and CDR2 SVGAGI. CDR3 protein: CVSRGLAQKETQYF. The CDR3 coding sequence is TGTGTCAGCAGAGGACTAGCGCAGAAAGAGACCCAGTACTTC.

This clone appeared once. The chain couples TRBV5-1 to TRBJ1-1, with TRBD1 identical over 10 bases. The CDR3 has 14 residues. V trimming: 4 bases; J trimming: 9 bases; junction bases outside the gene matches: 9. CDR1 SGHRS and CDR2 YFSETQ come from the germline V gene. CDR3 coding DNA: TGCGCCAGCAGCCTGGACCGACAGGGGGCGAAAGCTTTCTTT. Translated, it gives CASSLDRQGAKAFF.

This chain uses TRBV5-1 with TRBJ1-3; a weak D match, TRBD1 (5 bases). The V gene lost 4 bases and the J gene lost 3 bases, with 14 bases spanning the gap. Germline CDR1 is SGHRS and CDR2 is YFSETQ. The CDR3 has 15 amino acids. The DNA for the CDR3 is TGCGCCAGCAGCGAGTCCGGGGGTGGTGGAAACACCATATATTTT. Its translation is CASSESGGGGNTIYF.

This clone was detected a few times. The V gene is TRBV4-1, the J gene TRBJ2-7; D possibly corresponds to TRBD2 (7 bases). Trimming shortened V by 0 bases and J by 4 bases, and 13 bases separated the two germline ends. The V gene's germline CDR1 is MGHRA and CDR2 YSYEKL. The length of the CDR3 is 15 residues. CDR3: CASSQDGGPEYEQYF. CDR3 coding DNA: TGCGCCAGCAGCCAAGACGGGGGGCCGGAATACGAGCAGTACTTC.

The count of this clone is one. The chain carries TRBV9 and TRBJ2-7, with 9 bases that match TRBD1. Germline CDR1 and CDR2: SGDLS and YYNGEE. The CDR3 is 15 residues long. V trimming: 2 bases; J trimming: 2 bases; junction bases outside the gene matches: 5. Here the CDR3 reads CASSVGQGSAYEQYF. The CDR3 DNA is TGTGCCAGCAGCGTGGGACAGGGTTCCGCCTACGAGCAGTACTTC.

J is TRBJ2-3 and V is TRBV7-9, with D possibly matching TRBD1 (6 bases). Trimming removed 3 bases from V and 5 bases from J, with 15 bases in between. This CDR3 is built from 15 residues. CDR1 and CDR2 from the germline V gene are SEHNR and FQNEAQ (reference sequence). DNA of the CDR3: TGTGCCAGCAGCTTCACCCTTCCAGGGGAAGATACGCAGTATTTT. Amino acid sequence: CASSFTLPGEDTQYF.

The gene calls are TRBV7-8 and TRBJ1-5; D call uncertain. CDR1 is SGHVS, CDR2 FQNEAQ, per germline. Trimming removed 5 bases from V and 9 bases from J, with 14 bases in between. There are 13 residues in the CDR3. CDR3 nucleotide sequence: TGTGCCAGCAGCCCCGCCGGGAACGGGCCCCAGCATTTT. It yields the protein CASSPAGNGPQHF.

This clone was found a few times. This chain connects TRBV5-4 to TRBJ2-2; D unclear. There are 12 residues in the CDR3. In germline, CDR1 is SGHNT, CDR2 YYREEE (reference sequence). V lost 1 base, J lost 5 bases, and 3 bases lay in between. This chain's CDR3 is CASSLSTGELFF. The CDR3 bases are TGTGCCAGCAGCTTGTCGACCGGGGAGCTGTTTTTT.

The chain carries TRBV6-5 and TRBJ2-2, with D perhaps matching TRBD1 (6 bases). Germline assignment: CDR1 MNHEY and CDR2 SVGAGI. CDR3 length: 15 residues. Deletions cut 6 bases from V and 6 bases from J, with 17 bases between. Here the CDR3 reads CASSARQGLSGELFF. In DNA, the CDR3 is TGTGCCAGCAGCGCCAGGCAGGGGCTCTCCGGGGAGCTGTTTTTT.

The rearrangement links TRBV19 to TRBJ1-3; no reliable D call. Germline CDR1 is LNHDA and CDR2 is SQIVND (reference sequence). V was trimmed by 3 bases and J by 0 bases, leaving 15 bases between them. This CDR3 comprises 17 residues. The CDR3 DNA follows: TGTGCCAGTAGTATTTATGGAGCGGGAGTCTCTGGAAACACCATATATTTT. Translated, it gives CASSIYGAGVSGNTIYF. Variable domain in full (rest from reference TRBV19 and TRBJ1-3): DGGITQSPKYLFRKEGQNVTLSCEQNLNHDAMYWYRQDPGQGLRLIYYSQIVNDFQKGDIAEGYSVSREKKESFPLTVTSAQKNPTAFYLCASSIYGAGVSGNTIYFGEGSWLTVV.

The rearrangement links TRBV7-9 to TRBJ2-1; 13 bases map to TRBD2. The junction had 6 bases not matched to a gene; V was cut back by 3 bases and J by 1 base. The CDR3 totals 18 residues. The germline V gene encodes CDR1 SEHNR and CDR2 FQNEAQ (reference sequence). CDR3 residues: CASSLWTSGSASYNEQFF. The CDR3 DNA sequence: TGTGCCAGCAGCTTGTGGACTAGCGGGAGCGCGTCCTACAATGAGCAGTTCTTC.

This clone was observed a few times. The chain couples TRBV19 to TRBJ1-4; D not certain. The CDR3 runs 16 residues. Trimming shortened V by 3 bases and J by 0 bases, and 11 bases separated the two germline ends. Per germline, CDR1 LNHDA and CDR2 SQIVND (reference sequence). The CDR3: CASSIGTEATNEKLFF. CDR3 DNA sequence: TGTGCCAGTAGTATCGGAACAGAAGCAACTAATGAAAAACTGTTTTTT.

In its sample, this clone was seen a few times. V usage is TRBV2 and J usage is TRBJ2-7; 7 bases agree with TRBD2. This CDR3 has 15 residues. Germline lookup yields CDR1 SNHLY and CDR2 FYNNEI. V trimming: 1 base; J trimming: 3 bases; junction bases outside the gene matches: 6. The CDR3 protein is CASSEGTRSNYEQYF. In nucleotides, the CDR3 is TGTGCCAGCAGTGAAGGGACTAGGAGTAACTACGAGCAGTACTTC.

A single count supports this clone. The rearrangement uses TRBV21-1 and TRBJ2-5; TRBD1, as called in the table, went unchecked against the DNA. TRBV21-1 is reported as a pseudogene. CDR3 length: 14 residues. The CDR3, as DNA: TGTGCCAGCAGCAAAGTAGGACAGCAAGAGACCCAGTACTTC. Amino acid sequence: CASSKVGQQETQYF.

There are a few counts of this clone. V is TRBV15 and J is TRBJ2-1, with TRBD2 matching 7 bases. V was clipped by 5 bases and J by 6 bases; unmatched bases: 4. The CDR3 contains 13 residues. Germline-derived CDR1 and CDR2 are LNHNV and YYDKDF (reference sequence). The DNA for the CDR3 is TGTGCCACCAGCTCCTGGGGGGGCAATGAGCAGTTCTTC. Translated, it gives CATSSWGGNEQFF.

The genes are TRBV11-2 and TRBJ1-1, with D maybe TRBD1 (5 bases). The CDR3 runs 13 residues. Trimming took 8 bases from V and 2 from J, leaving 12 bases between them. The germline V gene has CDR1 SGHAT and CDR2 FQNNGV. CDR3 nucleotides: TGTGCCAGCGGTTTAGGGGCTAACACTGAAGCTTTCTTT. Translated: CASGLGANTEAFF.

The DNA for the CDR3 is TGTGCCAGCAGTGTTAGCGGGGGGGCCTTCGGGGAGCTGTTTTTT. Protein: CASSVSGGAFGELFF. The chain has TRBV2 and TRBJ2-2; 11 bases are a match to TRBD2. The CDR3 consists of 15 residues. Germline CDR1 reads SNHLY; CDR2 reads FYNNEI. J gave up 7 bases and V 4 bases, and 5 bases lay outside the gene matches. Filled out from reference TRBV2 and TRBJ2-2, the complete variable domain reads EPEVTQTPSHQVTQMGQEVILRCVPISNHLYFYWYRQILGQKVEFLVSFYNNEISEKSEIFDDQFSVERPDGSNFTLKIRSTKLEDSAMYFCASSVSGGAFGELFFGEGSRLTVL.

The chain joins TRBV28 to TRBJ2-5, with 9 bases fitting TRBD1. V lost 4 bases to trimming and J lost 2 bases; unmatched junction nucleotides: 5. In germline, CDR1 is MDHEN, CDR2 SYDVKM. The CDR3 length is 15 residues. CDR3 nucleotides: TGTGCCAGCAGTTCCCGACAGGGGGAACAAGAGACCCAGTACTTC. Its protein product is CASSSRQGEQETQYF.

V usage is TRBV6-5 and J usage is TRBJ2-1; D may be TRBD1 (5 bases). There are 12 residues in the CDR3. V lost 6 bases and J lost 8, with 11 bases in between. Germline values: CDR1 MNHEY, CDR2 SVGAGI. This CDR3 reads CASSPGFYEQFF. The CDR3 nucleotides read TGTGCCAGCAGCCCAGGGTTTTATGAGCAGTTCTTC.

The chain couples TRBV3-1 (or the pseudogene TRBV3-2) to TRBJ2-7, with D hard to call. Trimming cost V 1 base and J 2 bases, with 12 bases left between them. The CDR3 has 15 amino acids. CDR1 and CDR2 (germline): LGHDT, YNNKEL (reference sequence). The CDR3 protein is CASSQAFLAPYEQYF. The CDR3 DNA is TGTGCCAGCAGCCAAGCTTTCTTGGCTCCCTACGAGCAGTACTTC.

The chain recombines TRBV2 with TRBJ1-4; 8 nucleotides match TRBD1. Germline assignment: CDR1 SNHLY and CDR2 FYNNEI. The CDR3 runs to 13 residues. Trimming took 6 bases from V and 8 from J; bases not matched to a gene: 5. The CDR3 bases are TGTGCCAGCAGAACGACAGGGGAGGAAAAACTGTTTTTT. Its translation: CASRTTGEEKLFF.

The chain combines TRBV6-4 with TRBJ1-2, with D hard to call. Germline CDR1 reads MRHNA; CDR2 reads SNTAGT. The length of the CDR3 is 11 residues. Trimming took off 7 bases at V and 8 bases at J, with 11 bases between the two ends. The CDR3 region has the DNA TGTGCCAGCAAGGGAGGAGAGGGCTACACCTTC. Protein: CASKGGEGYTF.

The V gene is TRBV5-1, the J gene TRBJ1-6; D gene uncertain. The CDR3 is made up of 18 amino acids. Germline CDR1 reads SGHRS; CDR2 reads YFSETQ. The ends were cut back, 0 bases at V and 0 bases at J, with 13 bases in the middle. The CDR3 protein is CASSLGLPGSSYNSPLHF. CDR3 nucleotides: TGCGCCAGCAGCTTGGGGTTACCGGGGAGCTCCTATAATTCACCCCTCCACTTT.